The 19 T cell receptor beta chains below all came from one sample that was sequenced in a study of long-term antiretroviral therapy in people with HIV. Researchers ran immunoSEQ v3.0 at survey level. Assay used: immunoSEQ multiplex PCR; TCRdb lists only in-frame clones, some missing. Among 20,000 to 25,000 clones listed, approximately 76% were seen once. The starting material was unsorted PBMCs, obtained less than 1.8 years before starting antiretroviral therapy. These receptors all stem from a woman aged 40 to 49 with HIV.

J is TRBJ2-5 and V is TRBV5-1; D is tentatively TRBD1 or TRBD2 (6 bases each). The CDR3 has 16 residues. From germline, CDR1 is SGHRS and CDR2 YFSETQ. V lost 2 bases, J lost 2 bases, and 16 bases lay in between. CDR3 region: CASSFGGLQGQETQYF. The CDR3, as DNA: TGCGCCAGCAGCTTTGGTGGACTACAGGGACAAGAGACCCAGTACTTC.

The chain is built from TRBV6-5 and TRBJ2-7; 7 bases are a match to TRBD1. Trimming cost V 4 bases and J 7 bases; bases outside gene matches: 7. The germline gives CDR1 MNHEY, CDR2 SVGAGI. This CDR3 has 13 residues. The CDR3 sequence: CASSSGQAREQYF. CDR3 coding DNA: TGTGCCAGCAGTTCAGGACAGGCCCGAGAGCAGTACTTC.

V gene TRBV29-1 combines with J gene TRBJ1-3; no firm D call. This CDR3 comprises 11 residues. The V gene lost 2 bases and the J gene lost 4 bases, with 3 bases spanning the gap. Germline CDR1 is SQVTM and CDR2 is ANQGSEA. CDR3 in amino acids: CSVEKGNTIYF. Here the CDR3 DNA reads TGCAGCGTTGAAAAGGGAAACACCATATATTTT.

This clone was observed once. V gene TRBV7-5 combines with J gene TRBJ2-7; TRBD2, the table's D call, was not compared with the DNA. TRBV7-5 is deemed a pseudogene. The CDR3 loop spans 15 amino acids. The CDR3 is CARSLGGGPSYEQYF. CDR3 sequence (DNA): TGTGCCAGAAGCTTAGGCGGGGGACCCTCCTACGAGCAGTACTTC.

The chain couples TRBV11-3 to TRBJ2-7; perhaps TRBD2 as D (5 bases). The CDR3 runs to 15 residues. V lost 2 bases to trimming and J lost 0 bases, with 11 bases between them. The germline gives CDR1 SGHNT, CDR2 YENEEA. CDR3 sequence reads: CASSLYSGSSYEQYF. CDR3 coding DNA: TGTGCCAGCAGCTTATACTCGGGGTCCTCCTACGAGCAGTACTTC. The variable domain in full, with the rest retrieved from reference TRBV11-3 and TRBJ2-7, is EAGVVQSPRYKIIEKKQPVAFWCNPISGHNTLYWYLQNLGQGPELLIRYENEEAVDDSQLPKDRFSAERLKGVDSTLKIQPAELGDSAVYLCASSLYSGSSYEQYFGPGTRLTVT.

V usage is TRBV19 and J usage is TRBJ2-2; 9 nucleotides agree with TRBD1. With V trimmed by 5 bases and J by 6 bases, 7 bases remained unmatched. CDR1 and CDR2 (germline): LNHDA, SQIVND (reference sequence). The length of the CDR3 is 15 residues. CDR3: CASSPRTGDAGELFF. The DNA for the CDR3 is TGTGCCAGTAGTCCCAGGACAGGGGACGCCGGGGAGCTGTTTTTT.

This chain connects TRBV6-5 to TRBJ1-2; no definite D call. V was cut by 2 bases and J by 8 bases, with 12 bases left in between. The CDR3 extends over 13 amino acids. Germline V gene data show CDR1 as MNHEY and CDR2 as SVGAGI. The CDR3 DNA reads TGTGCCAGCAGTTACAATCGGGGTTCCGGCTACACCTTC. This translates into CASSYNRGSGYTF.

This clone was counted between two and nine times. The chain joins TRBV4-1 to TRBJ1-5; D ambiguous. Between the trimmed V and J ends, which lost 0 bases and 4 bases, there was a span of 4 bases. CDR1 and CDR2 (germline): MGHRA, YSYEKL. This CDR3 is built from 13 residues. As DNA, the CDR3 is TGCGCCAGCAGCCAAGATGGGAATCAGCCCCAGCATTTT. Residues: CASSQDGNQPQHF.

The CDR3, as DNA: TGTGCCCTTCGGGGGACCCACTTCGGGGAGCAGTTCTTC. It encodes CALRGTHFGEQFF. This sequence joins TRBV30 and TRBJ2-1; a weak D match, TRBD2 (6 bases). V was trimmed by 8 bases and J by 10 bases, leaving 21 bases between them. The CDR3 runs 13 residues. CDR1 and CDR2 from the germline V gene are GTSNPN and SVGIG (reference sequence).

The V and J genes are TRBV18 and TRBJ1-1; D gene uncertain. From germline, CDR1 is KGHSH and CDR2 LQKENI. The CDR3 runs 13 residues. Deletions cut 1 base from V and 3 bases from J, with 6 bases between. The CDR3 nucleotides read TGTGCCAGCTCACCACGAAGGGACACTGAAGCTTTCTTT. Its protein is CASSPRRDTEAFF.

J is TRBJ1-4 and V is TRBV19; a possible D gene is TRBD1 (5 bases). V was shortened by 2 bases and J by 7 bases, with 8 bases between the two germline ends. The germline V gene encodes CDR1 LNHDA and CDR2 SQIVND (reference sequence). The CDR3 contains 13 residues. This chain's CDR3 is CASSILGPEKLFF. The CDR3, as DNA: TGTGCCAGTAGTATACTGGGACCTGAAAAACTGTTTTTT.

V usage is TRBV7-2 and J usage is TRBJ1-4; D possibly corresponds to TRBD1 (5 bases). The length of the CDR3 is 14 residues. V lost 4 bases, J lost 5 bases, and 11 bases lay in between. CDR1 and CDR2 (germline): SGHTA, FQGNSA. In DNA, the CDR3 is TGTGCCAGCAGCTACGGACGGGGGAATGAAAAACTGTTTTTT. This gives the protein CASSYGRGNEKLFF. Looking up the rest from reference TRBV7-2 and TRBJ1-4 gives the full variable domain: GAGVSQSPSNKVTEKGKDVELRCDPISGHTALYWYRQSLGQGLEFLIYFQGNSAPDKSGLPSDRFSAERTGGSVSTLTIQRTQQEDSAVYLCASSYGRGNEKLFFGSGTQLSVL.

This clone was recorded only once. The chain has TRBV7-9 and TRBJ2-7; maybe TRBD1 (6 bases). V lost 5 bases and J lost 2, with 13 bases in between. Germline CDR1 and CDR2: SEHNR and FQNEAQ (reference sequence). CDR3 length equals 14 residues. Here the CDR3 reads CASSLTGITYEQYF. The CDR3 DNA follows: TGTGCCAGCAGCCTTACAGGGATTACCTACGAGCAGTACTTC. The full variable domain, in which reference TRBV7-9 and TRBJ2-7 provide the parts outside the CDR3, is DTGVSQNPRHKITKRGQNVTFRCDPISEHNRLYWYRQTLGQGPEFLTYFQNEAQLEKSRLLSDRFSAERPKGSFSTLEIQRTEQGDSAMYLCASSLTGITYEQYFGPGTRLTVT.

This chain links TRBV7-9 with TRBJ2-2; D gene ambiguous. Germline loops: CDR1 SEHNR, CDR2 FQNEAQ (reference sequence). This CDR3 has 15 residues. Trimming pared 1 base from V and 7 bases from J, leaving 13 bases between. The CDR3: CASSLGPDTGGELFF. The DNA of the CDR3 is TGTGCCAGCAGCTTAGGCCCTGATACGGGCGGGGAGCTGTTTTTT.

The chain combines TRBV6-5 with TRBJ2-7; TRBD1 matches at 7 bases. The CDR3 is made up of 14 amino acids. V gave up 5 bases and J gave up 5 bases; unmatched junction bases: 9. Looked up from germline, CDR1 is MNHEY and CDR2 is SVGAGI. The CDR3 DNA reads as TGTGCCAGCAGTCAATCGGTCACAGGGGACGAGCAGTACTTC. It specifies CASSQSVTGDEQYF.

This chain joins TRBV19 and TRBJ2-1, with 9 bases fitting TRBD2. CDR3 length equals 15 residues. Per the germline V gene, CDR1 is LNHDA and CDR2 is SQIVND (reference sequence). Trimming at V came to 5 bases and at J to 8 bases, leaving 10 bases not matched to a gene. In DNA, the CDR3 is TGTGCCAGTAGTCCCCAGAGAGCGGGGGGCCATGAGCAGTTCTTC. This encodes CASSPQRAGGHEQFF. The full variable domain, in which reference TRBV19 and TRBJ2-1 provide the parts outside the CDR3, is DGGITQSPKYLFRKEGQNVTLSCEQNLNHDAMYWYRQDPGQGLRLIYYSQIVNDFQKGDIAEGYSVSREKKESFPLTVTSAQKNPTAFYLCASSPQRAGGHEQFFGPGTRLTVL.

V and J are TRBV9 and TRBJ1-3; D is unclear. Germline-derived CDR1 and CDR2 are SGDLS and YYNGEE. This CDR3 has 15 residues. Trimming took off 2 bases at V and 0 bases at J, with 9 bases between the two ends. Written as DNA, the CDR3 is TGTGCCAGCAGCGTCATGGCGACCTCTGGAAACACCATATATTTT. As protein: CASSVMATSGNTIYF.

The V call is TRBV6-5, the J call TRBJ1-4, with TRBD1 matching 7 bases. This CDR3 comprises 13 residues. The V segment lost 9 bases and the J segment 8 bases; nucleotides outside the gene matches: 9. Germline CDR1 MNHEY, CDR2 SVGAGI. The DNA of the CDR3 is TGTGCCAGTAGGACAGGAACGGGGGAAAAACTGTTTTTT. As protein: CASRTGTGEKLFF.

This clone came up a few times. The V call is TRBV6-6, the J call TRBJ2-7, with 14 bases lining up with TRBD2. Trimming at V came to 11 bases and at J to 7 bases, leaving 13 bases not matched to a gene. CDR1 is MNHNY and CDR2 is SVGAGI in the germline V gene (reference sequence). This CDR3 region has 15 residues. The DNA for the CDR3 is TGTGCCGCCTCCAAGGAGGGACTAGCGGGAGTTGAGCAGTACTTC. Translated, it gives CAASKEGLAGVEQYF.